These 12 T cell receptor beta chains were all obtained from the same sample, sequenced in a study of vaccination and CD4 T cells after COVID-19 (dated by TCRdb to between 2022 and 2023). These receptors lack a known antigen. The treatment or condition tag for this specimen amounts to: approximately nine-day PBMC culture with coronavirus spike peptide pools or control peptides (ViraFEST assay). The library came from PCR. The instrument was an Illumina iSeq 100. DNA from cultured CD4+ T cells underwent TCR sequencing with the Oncomine TCR Beta short-read assay at the Johns Hopkins FTIC core. Through fastp at Q25 and MiXCR, TCRdb rebuilt clones from the public reads, retaining in-frame beta chains. Records with the same CDR3 protein are collapsed into one entry carrying the most frequent genes and DNA. This sample is represented by 13,000 to 15,000 distinct CDR3 sequences; around three quarters of them were singletons. The ten biggest clones cover 16% of the sample.

Sequenced input: CD4+ T cells from blood, cultured in vitro. The receptors come from a human donor who had recovered from COVID-19.

This clonotype has a handful of counts. The CDR3 protein is CASFERGAGSYEQYF. The CDR3, as DNA: TGTGCCAGCTTTGAACGGGGTGCGGGGTCCTACGAGCAGTACTTC. V is TRBV6-2 or TRBV6-3 and J is TRBJ2-7, with a weak D call TRBD2 (6 bases). CDR1 and CDR2 from the germline V gene are MNHEY and SVGEGT. The V gene lost 8 bases and the J gene lost 1 base, with 18 bases spanning the gap. The CDR3 totals 15 residues.

The table lists this clonotype with a few counts. V gene TRBV6-1 combines with J gene TRBJ1-5; D gene unclear. This CDR3 spans 15 amino acids. Germline loops: CDR1 MNHNS, CDR2 SASEGT. Trimming left V 4 bases short and J 6 bases short, with 16 bases between. The CDR3 DNA sequence: TGTGCCAGCAGTGTCCTGCCCCCTCCGAGTCAGCCCCAGCATTTT. It translates to CASSVLPPPSQPQHF.

The chain recombines TRBV7-2 with TRBJ2-3; a weak D match, TRBD2 (5 bases). This CDR3 comprises 14 residues. Germline V gene data show CDR1 as SGHTA and CDR2 as FQGNSA. V lost 1 base, J lost 0 bases, and 5 bases lay in between. The chain's CDR3 is CASSLGTSTDTQYF. CDR3 DNA: TGTGCCAGCAGCTTAGGGACTAGCACAGATACGCAGTATTTT.

The chain uses TRBV6-1 and TRBJ1-6; D is possibly TRBD1 (5 bases). V was pared by 6 bases and J by 8 bases, with 11 bases between. Germline V gene sequence: CDR1 MNHNS, CDR2 SASEGT. This CDR3 is 13 amino acids long. The CDR3 sequence is CASRQANHSPLHF. Written as DNA, the CDR3 is TGTGCCAGCAGACAGGCTAATCATTCACCCCTCCACTTT.

The chain uses TRBV10-3 and TRBJ1-5, with a possible D match to TRBD1 (5 bases). Germline-derived CDR1 and CDR2 are ENHRY and SYGVKD. The ends were cut back, 8 bases at V and 4 bases at J, with 12 bases in the middle. This CDR3 has 13 amino acids. The chain's CDR3 is CAIRRGANQPQHF. CDR3 nucleotide sequence: TGTGCCATCCGCAGAGGGGCAAATCAGCCCCAGCATTTT.

This clonotype was recorded only once. This chain connects TRBV7-2 to TRBJ2-7, with D perhaps being TRBD1 or TRBD2 (5 bases each). The CDR3 has 15 amino acids. V gave up 3 bases and J gave up 7 bases, with 19 bases separating them. The germline gives CDR1 SGHTA, CDR2 FQGNSA. Here the CDR3 reads CASSLAGTERGEQYF. The CDR3 bases are TGTGCCAGCAGCTTGGCAGGGACCGAACGGGGTGAGCAGTACTTC.

This chain connects TRBV24-1 to TRBJ2-3; D might be TRBD2 (6 bases). The CDR3 extends over 16 amino acids. Germline lookup yields CDR1 KGHDR and CDR2 SFDVKD. V was trimmed by 3 bases and J by 1 base, leaving 13 bases between them. This CDR3 is CATSDSRDSGTDTQYF. The CDR3 DNA follows: TGTGCCACCAGTGATAGCCGGGACTCTGGCACAGATACGCAGTATTTT.

The chain uses TRBV7-8 and TRBJ1-5; D unclear. The CDR3 is made up of 18 amino acids. Trimming pared 5 bases from V and 0 bases from J, leaving 20 bases between. Germline CDR1 is SGHVS and CDR2 is FQNEAQ. CDR3 nucleotides: TGTGCCAGCAGCCCCCAACCCAGCGTGGGGTATAGCAATCAGCCCCAGCATTTT. Encoded protein: CASSPQPSVGYSNQPQHF.

The CDR3 is CARSSTPGEQKQYF. Written as DNA, the CDR3 is TGTGCCAGAAGCTCCACCCCGGGAGAACAGAAGCAGTACTTC. V gene TRBV5-3 combines with J gene TRBJ2-7; weak D call: TRBD2 (6 bases). TRBV5-3 is flagged as an ORF with uncertain function. CDR3 length equals 14 residues. V was clipped by 3 bases and J by 8 bases, with 18 bases between them.

The chain is built from TRBV6-5 and TRBJ1-5; D gene unclear. The CDR3 is 15 residues long. CDR1 MNHEY and CDR2 SVGAGI come from the germline V gene. Trimming cost V 2 bases and J 1 base, with 9 bases left between them. CDR3 in DNA: TGTGCCAGCAGTTACCCGGGAGACAGCAATCAGCCCCAGCATTTT. Amino acid sequence: CASSYPGDSNQPQHF.

The J gene is TRBJ1-1, the V gene TRBV7-2; possible D gene TRBD1, 6 bases. The V gene lost 1 base and the J gene lost 3 bases, with 12 bases spanning the gap. Germline V gene sequence: CDR1 SGHTA, CDR2 FQGNSA. There are 15 residues in the CDR3. The CDR3 DNA reads TGTGCCAGCAGCTTAGACGCAGGGACATACACTGAAGCTTTCTTT. Residues: CASSLDAGTYTEAFF.

This clonotype is medium-sized in the sample. The chain has TRBV7-2 and TRBJ1-2; D ambiguous. CDR1 SGHTA and CDR2 FQGNSA come from the germline V gene. The CDR3 sequence is 13 residues long. V was trimmed by 4 bases and J by 7 bases, leaving 13 bases between them. The CDR3 protein is CASSSHYEAGYTF. The CDR3 DNA sequence: TGTGCCAGCAGCTCGCATTATGAGGCTGGCTACACCTTC.